What follows is one TCR beta chain and its context. The data stem from a study of blood T cell repertoires in COVID-19. Study context: T cells, B-cell-depleted T cells, or PBMCs supplied cDNA or gDNA.

Here immunoSEQ multiplex PCR was the method, and the copy in TCRdb shows in-frame clones only, minus some. The sample lists approximately 300,000 clones; over 80% were seen once. The ends were cut back, 6 bases at V and 7 bases at J, with 10 bases in the middle. Per germline, CDR1 MDHEN and CDR2 SYDVKM. The CDR3 is 11 residues long. This TCR derives from a woman aged 45-65 years with active or convalescent COVID-19. This rearrangement joins TRBV28 to TRBJ2-7; D is undetermined. Source material: peripheral blood. In DNA form, the CDR3 reads TGTGCCAGCAGCCTCCAACGGGAGCAGTACTTC. Translation: CASSLQREQYF.